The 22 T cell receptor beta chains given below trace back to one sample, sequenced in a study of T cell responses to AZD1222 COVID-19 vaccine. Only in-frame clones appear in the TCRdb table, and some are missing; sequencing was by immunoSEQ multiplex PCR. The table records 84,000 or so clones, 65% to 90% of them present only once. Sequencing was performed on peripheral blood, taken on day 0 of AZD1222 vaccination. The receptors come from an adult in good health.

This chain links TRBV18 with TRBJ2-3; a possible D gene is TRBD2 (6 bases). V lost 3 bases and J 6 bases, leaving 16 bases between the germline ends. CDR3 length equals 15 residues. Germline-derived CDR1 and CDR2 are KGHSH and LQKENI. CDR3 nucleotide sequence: TGTGCCAGCTCACCTCCGGGAGAGGGTGTGGATACGCAGTATTTT. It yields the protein CASSPPGEGVDTQYF.

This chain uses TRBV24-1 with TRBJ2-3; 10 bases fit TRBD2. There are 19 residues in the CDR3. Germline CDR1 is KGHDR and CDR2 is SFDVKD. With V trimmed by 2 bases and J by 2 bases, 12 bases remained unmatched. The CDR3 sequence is CATSDSGRRTSGPTDTQYF. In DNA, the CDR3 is TGTGCCACCAGTGATTCGGGACGCCGGACTAGCGGACCCACAGATACGCAGTATTTT.

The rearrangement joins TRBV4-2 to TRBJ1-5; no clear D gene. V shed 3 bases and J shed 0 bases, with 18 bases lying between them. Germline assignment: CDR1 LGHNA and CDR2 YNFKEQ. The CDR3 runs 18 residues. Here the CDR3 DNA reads TGTGCCAGCAGCCATCAGACCTATGACGCTTATAGCAATCAGCCCCAGCATTTT. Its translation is CASSHQTYDAYSNQPQHF.

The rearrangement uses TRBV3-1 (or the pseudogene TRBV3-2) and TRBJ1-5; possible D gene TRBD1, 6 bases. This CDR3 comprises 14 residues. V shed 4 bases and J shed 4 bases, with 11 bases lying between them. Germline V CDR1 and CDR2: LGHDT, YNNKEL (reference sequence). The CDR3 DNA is TGTGCCAGCAGCCCCCGGGACAAGAATCAGCCCCAGCATTTT. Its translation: CASSPRDKNQPQHF.

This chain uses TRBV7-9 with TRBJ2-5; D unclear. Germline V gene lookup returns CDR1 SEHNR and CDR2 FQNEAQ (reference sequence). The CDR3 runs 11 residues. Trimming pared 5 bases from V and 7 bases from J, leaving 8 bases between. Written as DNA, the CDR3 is TGTGCCAGCAGCGTAGGAAGGACCCAGTACTTC. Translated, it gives CASSVGRTQYF.

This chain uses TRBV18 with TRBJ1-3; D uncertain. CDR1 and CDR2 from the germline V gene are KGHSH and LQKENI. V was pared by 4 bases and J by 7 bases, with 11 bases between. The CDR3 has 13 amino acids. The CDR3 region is CASSRNPGNTIYF. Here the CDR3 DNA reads TGTGCCAGCTCACGGAACCCCGGGAACACCATATATTTT.

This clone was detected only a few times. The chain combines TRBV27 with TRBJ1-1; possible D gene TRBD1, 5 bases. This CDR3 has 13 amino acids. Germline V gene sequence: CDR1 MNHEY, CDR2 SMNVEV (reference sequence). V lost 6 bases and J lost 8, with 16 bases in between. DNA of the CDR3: TGTGCCAGCAGCCGATCACGGGACTCCGAAGCTTTCTTT. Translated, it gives CASSRSRDSEAFF.

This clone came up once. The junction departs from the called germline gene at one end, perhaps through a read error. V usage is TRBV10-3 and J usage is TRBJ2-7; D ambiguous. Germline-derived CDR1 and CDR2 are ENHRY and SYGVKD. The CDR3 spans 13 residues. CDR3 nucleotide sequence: TGTGGCATCAGTAGCCTAGGTAGGGACGAGCAGTACTTC. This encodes CGISSLGRDEQYF.

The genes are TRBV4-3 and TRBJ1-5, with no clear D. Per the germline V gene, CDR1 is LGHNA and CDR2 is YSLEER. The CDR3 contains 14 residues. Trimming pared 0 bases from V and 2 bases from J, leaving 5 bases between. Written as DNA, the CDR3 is TGCGCCAGCAGCCAAGAATGGGGCAATCAGCCCCAGCATTTT. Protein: CASSQEWGNQPQHF.

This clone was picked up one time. The CDR3 nucleotides are TGTGCCTGGAGTGTACTAGGGGGGCATTATGGCTACACCTTC. It codes for CAWSVLGGHYGYTF. The chain uses TRBV30 and TRBJ1-2; D is possibly TRBD1 (6 bases). The CDR3 extends over 14 amino acids. Germline loops: CDR1 GTSNPN, CDR2 SVGIG (reference sequence). Trimming took 0 bases from V and 5 from J, leaving 13 bases between them.

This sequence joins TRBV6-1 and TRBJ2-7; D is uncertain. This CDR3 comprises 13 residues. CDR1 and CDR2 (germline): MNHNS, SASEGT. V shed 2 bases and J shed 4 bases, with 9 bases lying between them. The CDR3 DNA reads TGTGCCAGCAGTGAAATTAGAGTGTACGAGCAGTACTTC. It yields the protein CASSEIRVYEQYF.

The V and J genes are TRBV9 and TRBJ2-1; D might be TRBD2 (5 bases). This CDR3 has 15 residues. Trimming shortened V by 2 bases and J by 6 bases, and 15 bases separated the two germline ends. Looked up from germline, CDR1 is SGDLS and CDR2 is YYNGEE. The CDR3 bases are TGTGCCAGCAGCGTGGGAGTGGGGATTGGCAATGAGCAGTTCTTC. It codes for CASSVGVGIGNEQFF.

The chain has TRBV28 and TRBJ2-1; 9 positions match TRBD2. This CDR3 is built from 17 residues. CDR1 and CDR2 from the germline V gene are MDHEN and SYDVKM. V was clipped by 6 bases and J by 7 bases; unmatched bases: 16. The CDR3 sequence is CASSPIPFAGGPNEQFF. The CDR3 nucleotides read TGTGCCAGCAGCCCTATCCCCTTTGCGGGAGGGCCAAATGAGCAGTTCTTC.

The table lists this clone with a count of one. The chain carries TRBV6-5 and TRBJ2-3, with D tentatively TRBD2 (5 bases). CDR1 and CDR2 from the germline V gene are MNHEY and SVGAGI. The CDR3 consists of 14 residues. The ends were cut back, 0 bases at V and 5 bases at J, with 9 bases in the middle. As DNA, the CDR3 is TGTGCCAGCAGTTACTCTAGGGCGGGAGATACGCAGTATTTT. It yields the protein CASSYSRAGDTQYF.

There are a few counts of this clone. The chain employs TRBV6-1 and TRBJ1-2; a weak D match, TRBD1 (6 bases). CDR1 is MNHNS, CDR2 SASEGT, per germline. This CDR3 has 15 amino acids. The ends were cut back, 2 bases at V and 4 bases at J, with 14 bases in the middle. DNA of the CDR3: TGTGCCAGCAGTGAATCTGGGGGGCGCAGCTATGGCTACACCTTC. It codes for CASSESGGRSYGYTF.

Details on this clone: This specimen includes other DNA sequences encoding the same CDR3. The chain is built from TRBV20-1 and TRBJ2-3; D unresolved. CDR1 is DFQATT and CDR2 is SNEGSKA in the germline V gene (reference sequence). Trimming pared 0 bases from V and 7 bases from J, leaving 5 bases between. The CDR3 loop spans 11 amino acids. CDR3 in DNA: TGCAGTGCTAGAGATAGGAATACGCAGTATTTT. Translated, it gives CSARDRNTQYF.

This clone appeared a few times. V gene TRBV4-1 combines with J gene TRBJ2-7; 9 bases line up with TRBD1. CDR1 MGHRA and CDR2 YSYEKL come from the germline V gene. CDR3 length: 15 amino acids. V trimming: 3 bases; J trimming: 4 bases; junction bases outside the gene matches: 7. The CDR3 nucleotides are TGCGCCAGCAGCCATGAGGACAGGGGAGGGTACGAGCAGTACTTC. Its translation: CASSHEDRGGYEQYF.

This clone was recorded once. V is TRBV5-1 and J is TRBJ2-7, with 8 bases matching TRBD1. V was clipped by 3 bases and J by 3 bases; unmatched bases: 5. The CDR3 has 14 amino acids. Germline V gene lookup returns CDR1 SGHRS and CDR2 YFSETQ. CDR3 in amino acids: CASSSGQGYYEQYF. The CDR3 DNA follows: TGCGCCAGCAGCTCAGGACAGGGATACTACGAGCAGTACTTC.

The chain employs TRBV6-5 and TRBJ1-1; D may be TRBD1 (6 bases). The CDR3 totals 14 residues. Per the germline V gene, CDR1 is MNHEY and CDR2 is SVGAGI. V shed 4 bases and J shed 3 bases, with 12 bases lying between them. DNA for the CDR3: TGTGCCAGCAGTTCCCCAGGGGATTACACTGAAGCTTTCTTT. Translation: CASSSPGDYTEAFF.

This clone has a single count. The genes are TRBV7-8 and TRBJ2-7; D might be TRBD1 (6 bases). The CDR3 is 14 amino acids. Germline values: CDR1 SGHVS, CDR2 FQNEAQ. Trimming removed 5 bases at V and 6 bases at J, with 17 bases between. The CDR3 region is CASSLGAVRGEQYF. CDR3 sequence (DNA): TGTGCCAGCAGCCTGGGGGCGGTTCGAGGCGAGCAGTACTTC.

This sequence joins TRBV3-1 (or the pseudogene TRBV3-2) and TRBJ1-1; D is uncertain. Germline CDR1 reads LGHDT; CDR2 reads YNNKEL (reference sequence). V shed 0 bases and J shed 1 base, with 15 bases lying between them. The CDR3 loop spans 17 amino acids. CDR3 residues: CASSQDWAGRPNTEAFF. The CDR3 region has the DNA TGTGCCAGCAGCCAAGATTGGGCAGGCCGTCCGAACACTGAAGCTTTCTTT.

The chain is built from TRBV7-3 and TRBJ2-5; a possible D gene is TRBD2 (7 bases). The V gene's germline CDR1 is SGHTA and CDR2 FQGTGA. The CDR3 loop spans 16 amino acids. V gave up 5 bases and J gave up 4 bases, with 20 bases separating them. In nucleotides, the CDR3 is TGTGCCAGCAGCCCCCTGGGGGGCGGGAGTAGAGAGACCCAGTACTTC. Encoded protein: CASSPLGGGSRETQYF.